The next 2 T cell receptor beta chains were all read from a single sample in a study of cytomegalovirus exposure and HLA in healthy donors. The data were produced by immunoSEQ multiplex PCR, yet TCRdb's version contains in-frame clones alone and is incomplete. The sample includes approximately 160,000 clones, approximately 96% of them seen just once. Sequenced: PBMCs. Source of these receptors: a woman aged 18-35 years in good health and CMV-seronegative.

V usage is TRBV29-1 and J usage is TRBJ2-3; TRBD2 matches 8 bases. CDR1 SQVTM and CDR2 ANQGSEA come from the germline V gene. V was clipped by 4 bases and J by 0 bases; unmatched bases: 6. This CDR3 has 15 residues. CDR3 protein: CSVGLSGASTDTQYF. CDR3 sequence (DNA): TGCAGCGTTGGGCTTAGCGGGGCTAGCACAGATACGCAGTATTTT.

Here the CDR3 DNA reads TGTGCCAGCAGCATGACAGGGGGTAACTATGGCTACACCTTC. This sequence encodes CASSMTGGNYGYTF. J is TRBJ1-2 and V is TRBV11-2, with TRBD1 identical over 9 bases. The CDR3 is 14 residues long. V was pared by 5 bases and J by 1 base, with 2 bases of the junction left unmatched. The germline CDR1 and CDR2 sequences are SGHAT and FQNNGV.